This T cell receptor (beta chain) was captured by sequencing in a study of blood T cell repertoires in COVID-19. This clone appeared once. Germline loops: CDR1 LGHNA, CDR2 YSLEER. This CDR3 has 14 residues. Trimming removed 2 bases from V and 5 bases from J, with 12 bases in between. Some clones are missing from TCRdb's copy, which holds only in-frame ones; the method was immunoSEQ multiplex PCR. This table has about 410,000 clones, over 75% appearing once. Material: peripheral blood. This chain uses TRBV4-3 with TRBJ1-2; D unresolved. The TCR sequence derives from a woman in her thirties or forties with COVID-19, enrolled during active disease. The CDR3 is CASSQWRGNYGYTF. The CDR3 nucleotides read TGCGCCAGCAGCCAATGGCGGGGAAATTATGGCTACACCTTC.